The clone carrying this T cell receptor (beta chain) turned up a few times. No antigen is known for it. V lost 8 bases and J lost 7; bases outside the gene matches: 8. Germline values: CDR1 KGHDR, CDR2 SFDVKD. The CDR3 length is 13 residues. This sample is part of a study of T cell responses to AZD1222 COVID-19 vaccine. On the study more broadly: Pooled samples include second doses given at about 4 or 12 weeks. Broader study findings: Donors in the cohort were predominantly white British and more often female, and clonal diversity was possibly underestimated.

TCRdb's copy holds only in-frame clones and misses some; the assay was immunoSEQ multiplex PCR. The data contain 100,000 to 130,000 clones, roughly 87% of them singletons. J is TRBJ2-7 and V is TRBV24-1; 9 bases match TRBD1. The specimen was peripheral blood, collected on day 0 of AZD1222 vaccination. The TCR was taken from an adult in good health. The CDR3 nucleotides are TGTGCCACCAACCGGGACAGGGATTATGAGCAGTACTTC. Translation: CATNRDRDYEQYF.